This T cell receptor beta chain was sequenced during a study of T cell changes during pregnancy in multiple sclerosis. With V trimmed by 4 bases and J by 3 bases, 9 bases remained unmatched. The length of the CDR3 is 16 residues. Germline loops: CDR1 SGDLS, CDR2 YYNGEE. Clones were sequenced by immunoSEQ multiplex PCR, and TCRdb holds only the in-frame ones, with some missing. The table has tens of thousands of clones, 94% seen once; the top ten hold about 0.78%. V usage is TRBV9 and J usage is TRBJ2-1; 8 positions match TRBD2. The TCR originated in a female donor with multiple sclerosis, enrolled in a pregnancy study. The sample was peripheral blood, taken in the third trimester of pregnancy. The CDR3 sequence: CASSPPSGWGYNEQFF. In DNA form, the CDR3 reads TGTGCCAGCAGCCCACCTAGCGGGTGGGGCTACAATGAGCAGTTCTTC. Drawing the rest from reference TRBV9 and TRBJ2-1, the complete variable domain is DSGVTQTPKHLITATGQRVTLRCSPRSGDLSVYWYQQSLDQGLQFLIQYYNGEERAKGNILERFSAQQFPDLHSELNLSSLELGDSALYFCASSPPSGWGYNEQFFGPGTRLTVL.